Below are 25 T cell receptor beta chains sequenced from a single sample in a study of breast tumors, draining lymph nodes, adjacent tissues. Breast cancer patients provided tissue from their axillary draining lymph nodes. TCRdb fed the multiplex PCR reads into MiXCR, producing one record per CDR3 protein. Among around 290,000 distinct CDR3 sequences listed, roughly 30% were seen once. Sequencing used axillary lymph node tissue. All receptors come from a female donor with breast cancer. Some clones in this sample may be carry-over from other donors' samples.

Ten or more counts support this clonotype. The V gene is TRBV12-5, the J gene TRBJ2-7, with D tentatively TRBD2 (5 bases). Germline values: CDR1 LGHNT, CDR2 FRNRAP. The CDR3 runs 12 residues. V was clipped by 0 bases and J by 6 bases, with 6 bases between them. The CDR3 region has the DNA TGTGCTAGTGGTTTGGTACGGGGCGAGCAGTACTTC. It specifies CASGLVRGEQYF.

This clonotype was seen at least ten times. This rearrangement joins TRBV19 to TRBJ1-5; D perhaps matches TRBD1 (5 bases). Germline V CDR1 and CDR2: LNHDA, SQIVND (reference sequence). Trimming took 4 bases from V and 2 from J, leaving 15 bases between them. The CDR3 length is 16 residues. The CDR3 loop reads CASSSQGGAGNQPQHF. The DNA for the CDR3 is TGTGCCAGTAGTAGTCAGGGTGGGGCAGGCAATCAGCCCCAGCATTTT.

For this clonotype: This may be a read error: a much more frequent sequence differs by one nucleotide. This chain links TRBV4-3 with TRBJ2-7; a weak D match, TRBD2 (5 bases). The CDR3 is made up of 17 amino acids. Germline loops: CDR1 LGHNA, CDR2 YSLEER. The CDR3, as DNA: TGCGTCAGCAGCCAAGATACCGCAGGAGGATCCTTCAACGAGCAGTACTTC. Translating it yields CVSSQDTAGGSFNEQYF.

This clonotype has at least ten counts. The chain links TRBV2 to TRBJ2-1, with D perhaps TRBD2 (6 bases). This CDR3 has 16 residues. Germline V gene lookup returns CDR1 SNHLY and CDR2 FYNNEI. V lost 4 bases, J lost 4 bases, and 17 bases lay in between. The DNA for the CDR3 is TGTGCCAGCAGTGTGGAGGGACGATCAGGATACAATGAGCAGTTCTTC. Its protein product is CASSVEGRSGYNEQFF.

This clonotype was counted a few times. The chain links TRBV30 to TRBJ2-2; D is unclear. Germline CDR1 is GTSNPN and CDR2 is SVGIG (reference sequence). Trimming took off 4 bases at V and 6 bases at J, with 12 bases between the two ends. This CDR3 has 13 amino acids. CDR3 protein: CAWNRRGPGELFF. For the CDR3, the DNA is TGTGCCTGGAACCGAAGAGGCCCCGGGGAGCTGTTTTTT.

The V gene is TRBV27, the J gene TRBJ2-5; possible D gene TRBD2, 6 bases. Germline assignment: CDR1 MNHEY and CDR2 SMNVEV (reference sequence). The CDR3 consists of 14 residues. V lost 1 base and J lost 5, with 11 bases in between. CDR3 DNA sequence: TGTGCCAGCAGTTTATTTAGGGGAGGCGAGACCCAGTACTTC. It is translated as CASSLFRGGETQYF.

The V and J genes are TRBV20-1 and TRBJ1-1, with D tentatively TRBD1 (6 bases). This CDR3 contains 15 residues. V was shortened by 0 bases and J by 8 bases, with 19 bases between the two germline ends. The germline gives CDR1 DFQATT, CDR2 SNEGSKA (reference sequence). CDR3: CSARDLTLTGTEAFF. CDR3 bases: TGCAGTGCTAGAGACCTTACACTAACAGGGACCGAAGCTTTCTTT.

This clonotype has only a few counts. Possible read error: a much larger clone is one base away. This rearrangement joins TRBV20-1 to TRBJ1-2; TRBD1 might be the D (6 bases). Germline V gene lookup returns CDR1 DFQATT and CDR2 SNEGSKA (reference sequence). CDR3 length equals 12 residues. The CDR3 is CSASLGAHGYPF. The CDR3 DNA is TGCAGTGCTAGTCTGGGGGCGCATGGCTACCCCTTC.

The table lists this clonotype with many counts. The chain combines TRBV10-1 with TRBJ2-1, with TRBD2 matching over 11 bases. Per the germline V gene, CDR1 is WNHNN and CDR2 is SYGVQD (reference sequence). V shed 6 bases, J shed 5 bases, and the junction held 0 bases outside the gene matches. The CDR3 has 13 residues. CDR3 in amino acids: CASRGLADNEQFF. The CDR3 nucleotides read TGCGCCAGCAGGGGACTAGCGGACAATGAGCAGTTCTTC.

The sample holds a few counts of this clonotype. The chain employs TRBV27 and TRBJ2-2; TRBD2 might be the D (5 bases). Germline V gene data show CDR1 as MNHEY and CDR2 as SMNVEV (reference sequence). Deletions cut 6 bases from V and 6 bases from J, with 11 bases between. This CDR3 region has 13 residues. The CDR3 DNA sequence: TGTGCCAGCAGACCTCAACTAGCCGGGGAGCTGTTTTTT. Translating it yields CASRPQLAGELFF.

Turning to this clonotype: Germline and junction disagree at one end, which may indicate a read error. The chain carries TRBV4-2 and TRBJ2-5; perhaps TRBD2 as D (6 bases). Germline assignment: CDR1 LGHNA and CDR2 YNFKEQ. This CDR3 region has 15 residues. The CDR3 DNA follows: TGTGCCCGCAGCCAAGATCCTAGCGCAAAGGGGACCCAGTACTTC. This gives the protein CARSQDPSAKGTQYF.

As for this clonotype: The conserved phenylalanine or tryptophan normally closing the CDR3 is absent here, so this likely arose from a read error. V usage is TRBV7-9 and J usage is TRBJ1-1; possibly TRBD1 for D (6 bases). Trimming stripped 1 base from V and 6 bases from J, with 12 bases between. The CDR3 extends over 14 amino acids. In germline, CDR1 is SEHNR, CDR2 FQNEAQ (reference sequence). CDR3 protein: CASSLGEGGSEAFV. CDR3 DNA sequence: TGTGCCAGCAGCTTAGGGGAGGGGGGGTCTGAAGCTTTCGTT.

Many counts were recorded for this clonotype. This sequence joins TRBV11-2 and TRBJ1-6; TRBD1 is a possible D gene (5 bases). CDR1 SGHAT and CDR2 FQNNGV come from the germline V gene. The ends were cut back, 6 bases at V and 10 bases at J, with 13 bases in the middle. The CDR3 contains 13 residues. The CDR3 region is CASSNRDSSPLHF. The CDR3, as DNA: TGTGCCAGCAGTAACCGGGACTCATCACCCCTCCACTTT.

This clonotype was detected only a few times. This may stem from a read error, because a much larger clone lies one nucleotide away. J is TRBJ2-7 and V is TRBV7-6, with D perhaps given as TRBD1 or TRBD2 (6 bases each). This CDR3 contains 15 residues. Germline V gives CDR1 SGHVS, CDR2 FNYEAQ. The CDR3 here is CASSLAGGQSEEQHF. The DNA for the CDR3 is TGTGCCAGCAGCTTAGCGGGAGGACAGTCTGAAGAGCAGCACTTC.

In DNA, the CDR3 is TGTGCCTGCAGTCCCCGGCAGATGGAGACCCAGTACTTC. Translation: CACSPRQMETQYF. The chain carries TRBV24-1 and TRBJ2-5, with D unresolved. Trimming pared 12 bases from V and 5 bases from J, leaving 18 bases between. The CDR3 is made up of 13 amino acids. Germline V lookup: CDR1 KGHDR, CDR2 SFDVKD.

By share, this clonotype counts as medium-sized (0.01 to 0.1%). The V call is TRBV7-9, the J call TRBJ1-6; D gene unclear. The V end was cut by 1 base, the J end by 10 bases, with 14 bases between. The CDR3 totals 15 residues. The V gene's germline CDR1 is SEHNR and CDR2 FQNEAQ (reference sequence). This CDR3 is CASSLDASRKSPLHF. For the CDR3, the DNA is TGTGCCAGCAGCTTAGATGCTAGTCGTAAATCACCCCTCCACTTT.

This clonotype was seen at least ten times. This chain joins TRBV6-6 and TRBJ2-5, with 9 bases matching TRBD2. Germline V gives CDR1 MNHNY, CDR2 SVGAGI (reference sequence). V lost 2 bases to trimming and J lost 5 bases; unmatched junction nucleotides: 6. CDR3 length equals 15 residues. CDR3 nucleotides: TGTGCCAGCAGTTACGGGTTAGCGGGAGTCGAGACCCAGTACTTC. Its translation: CASSYGLAGVETQYF.

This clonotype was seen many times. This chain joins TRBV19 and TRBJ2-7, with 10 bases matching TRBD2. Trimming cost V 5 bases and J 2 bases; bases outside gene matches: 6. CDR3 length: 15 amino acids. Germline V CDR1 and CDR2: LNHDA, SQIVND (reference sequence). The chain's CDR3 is CASSLSGRNPYEQYF. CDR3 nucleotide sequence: TGTGCCAGTAGTCTTAGCGGGAGGAATCCCTACGAGCAGTACTTC.

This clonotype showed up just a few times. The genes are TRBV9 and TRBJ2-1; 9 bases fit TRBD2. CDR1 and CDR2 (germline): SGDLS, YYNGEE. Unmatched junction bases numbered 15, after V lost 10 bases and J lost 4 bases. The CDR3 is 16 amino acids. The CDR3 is CAWSRASGIAYNEQFF. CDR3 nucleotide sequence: TGTGCCTGGAGCAGGGCTAGCGGGATAGCGTACAATGAGCAGTTCTTC.

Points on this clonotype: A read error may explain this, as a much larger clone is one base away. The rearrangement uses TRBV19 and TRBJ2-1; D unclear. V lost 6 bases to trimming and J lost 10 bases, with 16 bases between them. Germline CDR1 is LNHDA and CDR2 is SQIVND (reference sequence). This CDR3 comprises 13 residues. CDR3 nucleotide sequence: TGTGCCAGTAGCTCCTTCGATGGGGTCGAGCAGTTCTTC. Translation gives CASSSFDGVEQFF.

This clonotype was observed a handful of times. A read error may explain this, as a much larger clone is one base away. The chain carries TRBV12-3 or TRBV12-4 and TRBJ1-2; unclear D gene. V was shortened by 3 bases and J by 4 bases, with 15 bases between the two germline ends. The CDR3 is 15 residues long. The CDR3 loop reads CASSFASGEGYGYTF. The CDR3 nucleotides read TGTGCCAGCAGTTTCGCGTCCGGGGAGGGCTATGGCTACACCTTC.

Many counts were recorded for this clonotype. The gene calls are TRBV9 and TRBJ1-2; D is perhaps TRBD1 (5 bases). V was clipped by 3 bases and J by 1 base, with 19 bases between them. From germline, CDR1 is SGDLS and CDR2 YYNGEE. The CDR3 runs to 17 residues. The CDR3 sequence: CASSAPTARQSNYGYTF. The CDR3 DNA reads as TGTGCCAGCAGCGCCCCAACCGCCAGACAGAGTAACTATGGCTACACCTTC. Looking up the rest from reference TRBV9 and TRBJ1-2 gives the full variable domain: DSGVTQTPKHLITATGQRVTLRCSPRSGDLSVYWYQQSLDQGLQFLIQYYNGEERAKGNILERFSAQQFPDLHSELNLSSLELGDSALYFCASSAPTARQSNYGYTFGSGTRLTVV.

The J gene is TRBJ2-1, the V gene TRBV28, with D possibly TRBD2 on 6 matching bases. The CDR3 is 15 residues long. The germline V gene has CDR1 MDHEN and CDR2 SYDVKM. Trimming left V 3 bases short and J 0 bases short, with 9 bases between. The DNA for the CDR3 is TGTGCCAGCAGTTTCGCGGGGCGCTCCTACAATGAGCAGTTCTTC. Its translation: CASSFAGRSYNEQFF. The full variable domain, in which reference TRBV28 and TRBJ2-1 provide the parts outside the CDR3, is DVKVTQSSRYLVKRTGEKVFLECVQDMDHENMFWYRQDPGLGLRLIYFSYDVKMKEKGDIPEGYSVSREKKERFSLILESASTNQTSMYLCASSFAGRSYNEQFFGPGTRLTVL.

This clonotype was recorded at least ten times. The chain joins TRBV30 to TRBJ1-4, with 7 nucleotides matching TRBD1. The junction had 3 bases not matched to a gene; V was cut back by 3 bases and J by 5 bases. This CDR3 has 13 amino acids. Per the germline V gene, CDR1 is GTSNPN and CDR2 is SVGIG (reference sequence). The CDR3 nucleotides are TGTGCCTGGAGCCGGGACAGCAATGAAAAACTGTTTTTT. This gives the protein CAWSRDSNEKLFF.

CDR3 DNA sequence: TGTGCCAGCAGCTTAGCGAGTTGGGCGACACAACCTTACGAGCAGTACTTC. Translating it yields CASSLASWATQPYEQYF. The rearrangement joins TRBV11-1 to TRBJ2-7; D remains unclear. CDR1 SGHAT and CDR2 FQDESV come from the germline V gene (reference sequence). The CDR3 totals 17 residues. V was trimmed by 0 bases and J by 4 bases, leaving 19 bases between them.